The clone carrying this TCR beta chain was seen only a few times. Its antigen is unknown. These data come from a study of CD8 T cells in Susac syndrome. Study overall: The Susac syndrome patients were therapy-naive, on corticosteroids, or on intravenous immunoglobulin alone at blood draw.

Germline V gives CDR1 SGHAT, CDR2 FQDESV (reference sequence). With 4 bases removed from V and 5 bases from J, the gap between germline ends came to 5 bases. This CDR3 has 11 residues. The authors reverse transcribed roughly 0.5 to 1 ug RNA with random hexamers. By means of immunoSEQ multiplex PCR, TCR beta CDR3 spanning 54 Vbeta and 13 Jbeta underwent amplification. Using its own MiXCR run on the immunoSEQ multiplex PCR reads, TCRdb lists one record per CDR3 protein. This table holds more than 200,000 distinct CDR3 sequences, approximately 94% found once. General study points: The study admitted that it had a relatively small number of individuals in its TCR sequencing and HLA analysis.

The sequenced material came from CD4+ T cells from PBMCs. The chain couples TRBV11-1 to TRBJ2-5, with D possibly TRBD2 on 5 matching bases. This TCR was sampled from a human donor with Susac syndrome. The CDR3 sequence is CASSSGETQYF. The CDR3 coding sequence is TGTGCCAGCAGCTCGGGGGAGACCCAGTACTTC.